One and the same sample provided the 27 T cell receptor beta chains below, sequenced in a study of identical twins. TCRdb re-analysed the 5' RACE reads in MiXCR, keeping a single row per CDR3 protein. The table records under 450,000 distinct CDR3 sequences, around 18% of them present only once. The sequenced material came from naive T cells sorted from blood. The receptor set was obtained from a man in his fifties or sixties in good health.

This clonotype was recorded a few times. This chain connects TRBV29-1 to TRBJ2-1; 9 nucleotides match TRBD1. The CDR3 loop spans 16 amino acids. The V and J ends lost 0 bases and 1 base, in that order; junction bases with no gene match: 4. Per germline, CDR1 SQVTM and CDR2 ANQGSEA. The CDR3 reads CSVEDRGTGSYNEQFF. CDR3 in DNA: TGCAGCGTTGAAGATCGGGGGACAGGGTCCTACAATGAGCAGTTCTTC.

The chain has TRBV12-3 or TRBV12-4 and TRBJ1-1; 7 bases agree with TRBD1. V was clipped by 5 bases and J by 5 bases; unmatched bases: 8. The CDR3 consists of 14 residues. As DNA, the CDR3 is TGTGCCAGCAGTATGGGACAGCACGGAACTGAAGCTTTCTTT. As protein: CASSMGQHGTEAFF.

This clonotype has at least ten counts. V and J are TRBV5-1 and TRBJ2-5; D gene ambiguous. The CDR3 is 12 amino acids. From germline, CDR1 is SGHRS and CDR2 YFSETQ. The V and J ends lost 0 bases and 4 bases respectively, with 4 bases between them. In DNA form, the CDR3 reads TGCGCCAGCAGCTTGGACGGAGAGACCCAGTACTTC. Translating gives CASSLDGETQYF.

This clonotype has at least ten counts. The chain couples TRBV6-5 to TRBJ2-1; 7 bases fit TRBD2. CDR1 is MNHEY and CDR2 is SVGAGI in the germline V gene. The CDR3 length is 11 residues. CDR3 residues: CGEERSGGQFF. DNA of the CDR3: TGTGGAGAGGAGCGGTCGGGGGGGCAGTTCTTC.

This chain uses TRBV9 with TRBJ2-7, with 10 positions matching TRBD2. There are 15 residues in the CDR3. J was trimmed by 6 bases and V by 1 base; bases with no gene match: 7. Germline CDR1 and CDR2: SGDLS and YYNGEE. This chain's CDR3 is CASSVSLAGVGEQYF. CDR3 nucleotide sequence: TGTGCCAGCAGCGTAAGTCTAGCGGGAGTGGGCGAGCAGTACTTC.

V usage is TRBV5-1 and J usage is TRBJ2-1, with TRBD2 identical over 14 bases. The CDR3 extends over 18 amino acids. CDR1 and CDR2 (germline): SGHRS, YFSETQ. The trim removed 3 bases at V and 3 bases at J, leaving 8 bases unmatched. The CDR3 DNA follows: TGCGCCAGCAGCTCCGGACTAGCGGGAGGAATCAACTACAATGAGCAGTTCTTC. Protein product: CASSSGLAGGINYNEQFF.

The genes are TRBV12-3 or TRBV12-4 and TRBJ2-2; 11 bases fit TRBD1. The CDR3 runs 16 residues. Trimming cost V 6 bases and J 7 bases; bases outside gene matches: 10. The CDR3 here is CASRPLGTGGVGELFF. The CDR3, as DNA: TGTGCCAGCAGGCCGCTGGGGACAGGGGGAGTCGGGGAGCTGTTTTTT.

This clonotype has just a few counts. V is TRBV28 and J is TRBJ2-5; TRBD1 agrees at 11 bases. Germline trimming cut 1 base from V and 5 bases from J; bases unmatched to any gene: 6. The CDR3 length is 16 residues. The V gene's germline CDR1 is MDHEN and CDR2 SYDVKM. CDR3 sequence (DNA): TGTGCCAGCAGTTTATATGGGACAGGGGGTTATGAGACCCAGTACTTC. This translates into CASSLYGTGGYETQYF. Variable domain in full (rest from reference TRBV28 and TRBJ2-5): DVKVTQSSRYLVKRTGEKVFLECVQDMDHENMFWYRQDPGLGLRLIYFSYDVKMKEKGDIPEGYSVSREKKERFSLILESASTNQTSMYLCASSLYGTGGYETQYFGPGTRLLVL.

V is TRBV20-1 and J is TRBJ1-3, with D possibly matching TRBD1 (6 bases). Germline V CDR1 and CDR2: DFQATT, SNEGSKA (reference sequence). The CDR3 consists of 13 residues. Trimming shortened V by 5 bases and J by 0 bases, and 8 bases separated the two germline ends. CDR3 nucleotides: TGCAGTGCTTGGGACACCTCTGGAAACACCATATATTTT. Translating gives CSAWDTSGNTIYF.

The chain employs TRBV11-2 and TRBJ1-1; D remains unclear. V gave up 1 base and J gave up 0 bases, with 15 bases separating them. From germline, CDR1 is SGHAT and CDR2 FQNNGV. This CDR3 comprises 17 residues. The CDR3 bases are TGTGCCAGCAGCTTAGGCCTAATTGGGCACTTGAACACTGAAGCTTTCTTT. Its protein is CASSLGLIGHLNTEAFF.

This clonotype has only a few counts. J is TRBJ2-1 and V is TRBV6-2 or TRBV6-3, with TRBD2 matching 8 bases. J lost 1 base, V lost 6 bases, and 5 bases had no gene match. The germline CDR1 and CDR2 sequences are MNHEY and SVGEGT. This CDR3 has 15 amino acids. Written as DNA, the CDR3 is TGTGCCAGCAGCTTTAGCGGGATATCCTACAATGAGCAGTTCTTC. Its translation is CASSFSGISYNEQFF.

The table lists this clonotype with a few counts. The rearrangement links TRBV20-1 to TRBJ2-2, with TRBD2 identical over 7 bases. After removal of 5 bases from V and 4 bases from J, the junction contained 10 bases not matched to a gene. Germline values: CDR1 DFQATT, CDR2 SNEGSKA (reference sequence). The CDR3 consists of 15 residues. CDR3 sequence reads: CSAWGGELSTGELFF. The CDR3 nucleotides read TGCAGTGCTTGGGGGGGGGAATTGAGCACCGGGGAGCTGTTTTTT.

This clonotype was observed a handful of times. The CDR3 DNA sequence: TGCGCCAGCAGGTCCGCGGCGGGGGACAGGGGGCCCGGGTACGAGCAGTACTTC. Its translation: CASRSAAGDRGPGYEQYF. This chain joins TRBV5-1 and TRBJ2-7; 12 bases are shared with TRBD1. The CDR3 contains 18 residues. The germline V gene encodes CDR1 SGHRS and CDR2 YFSETQ. With V trimmed by 5 bases and J by 4 bases, 16 bases remained unmatched.

V usage is TRBV6-1 and J usage is TRBJ2-7, with a weak D call TRBD1 (6 bases). Trimming took off 6 bases at V and 0 bases at J, with 12 bases between the two ends. The CDR3 is made up of 14 amino acids. Germline values: CDR1 MNHNS, CDR2 SASEGT. The CDR3 loop is CASRSGTSSYEQYF. In DNA form, the CDR3 reads TGTGCCAGCAGATCCGGGACAAGCTCCTACGAGCAGTACTTC.

The V call is TRBV5-1, the J call TRBJ2-5; 9 bases match TRBD1. The CDR3 is 14 amino acids. Per the germline V gene, CDR1 is SGHRS and CDR2 is YFSETQ. J lost 0 bases, V lost 3 bases, and 0 bases had no gene match. The CDR3 region is CASSWTGDQETQYF. As DNA, the CDR3 is TGCGCCAGCAGCTGGACAGGGGACCAAGAGACCCAGTACTTC.

A few counts support this clonotype. This chain joins TRBV11-1 and TRBJ2-1; no clear D gene. Trimming pared 5 bases from V and 0 bases from J, leaving 11 bases between. Germline CDR1 SGHAT, CDR2 FQDESV (reference sequence). The CDR3 loop spans 15 amino acids. CDR3 nucleotide sequence: TGTGCCAGCAGCCGGTTAAGTAGCTCCTACAATGAGCAGTTCTTC. Its protein is CASSRLSSSYNEQFF.

This rearrangement joins TRBV7-9 to TRBJ2-1; perhaps D is TRBD1 or TRBD2 (6 bases each). V was shortened by 1 base and J by 9 bases, with 16 bases between the two germline ends. This CDR3 has 15 amino acids. Germline CDR1 and CDR2: SEHNR and FQNEAQ (reference sequence). The CDR3 protein is CASSLGFRGASEQFF. The DNA of the CDR3 is TGTGCCAGCAGCTTAGGTTTTAGGGGGGCCTCTGAGCAGTTCTTC.

The table lists this clonotype with a few counts. The chain recombines TRBV12-3 or TRBV12-4 with TRBJ1-4, with D possibly matching TRBD1 (5 bases). The CDR3 is made up of 16 amino acids. V dropped 1 base and J dropped 8 bases, with 17 bases sitting between them. CDR3 bases: TGTGCCAGCAGTTTAGGTGGGGCAGGCGCCCGCGAAAAACTGTTTTTT. Encoded protein: CASSLGGAGAREKLFF.

This clonotype has a count of ten or more. The CDR3 protein is CASSLQAPQETQYF. The DNA for the CDR3 is TGTGCCAGCAGTTTACAGGCTCCCCAAGAGACCCAGTACTTC. The genes are TRBV12-3 or TRBV12-4 and TRBJ2-5, with D unclear. V lost 2 bases and J 1 base, leaving 8 bases between the germline ends. The CDR3 runs to 14 residues.

This clonotype was found a few times. The chain recombines TRBV6-5 with TRBJ2-2, with TRBD2 identical over 8 bases. This CDR3 is 15 amino acids long. The J segment lost 4 bases and the V segment lost 4 bases, leaving 5 bases of the junction unmatched. CDR1 MNHEY and CDR2 SVGAGI come from the germline V gene. CDR3: CASSSWAGGTGELFF. The CDR3 DNA reads TGTGCCAGCAGTTCCTGGGCGGGAGGCACCGGGGAGCTGTTTTTT.

In this sample, this clonotype turned up a few times. DNA for the CDR3: TGCGCCAGCAACCTCAGGACAGGGGAAAATACGCAGTATTTT. Translating it yields CASNLRTGENTQYF. The chain combines TRBV5-1 with TRBJ2-3; 9 bases are shared with TRBD1. The CDR3 has 14 residues. The germline CDR1 and CDR2 sequences are SGHRS and YFSETQ. V dropped 6 bases and J dropped 7; count of bases not matched to a gene: 9.

The chain recombines TRBV20-1 with TRBJ2-5, with 9 bases that match TRBD2. Germline values: CDR1 DFQATT, CDR2 SNEGSKA (reference sequence). This CDR3 comprises 15 residues. The trim removed 5 bases at V and 5 bases at J, leaving 12 bases unmatched. The CDR3 reads CSADGAGGLRETQYF. DNA of the CDR3: TGCAGTGCTGACGGAGCGGGGGGCCTCCGGGAGACCCAGTACTTC.

This clonotype has only a few counts. V gene TRBV28 combines with J gene TRBJ2-3; D remains ambiguous. The V gene lost 2 bases and the J gene lost 5 bases, with 17 bases spanning the gap. CDR1 MDHEN and CDR2 SYDVKM come from the germline V gene. CDR3 length: 16 amino acids. The CDR3 coding sequence is TGTGCCAGCAGTTTACGCTCAGTCCACCCGGTAGATACGCAGTATTTT. It translates to CASSLRSVHPVDTQYF.

This clonotype was recorded a few times. V is TRBV10-3 and J is TRBJ2-7, with D perhaps matching TRBD1 or TRBD2 (5 bases each). Germline CDR1 ENHRY, CDR2 SYGVKD. Trimming shortened V by 2 bases and J by 5 bases, and 16 bases separated the two germline ends. The CDR3 consists of 15 residues. This chain's CDR3 is CAISEPWGRDDEQYF. The CDR3 coding sequence is TGTGCCATCAGTGAGCCGTGGGGCAGGGACGACGAGCAGTACTTC.

The chain couples TRBV20-1 to TRBJ1-4; D possibly corresponds to TRBD1 (6 bases). From germline, CDR1 is DFQATT and CDR2 SNEGSKA (reference sequence). The V gene lost 3 bases and the J gene lost 4 bases, with 15 bases spanning the gap. The CDR3 runs 15 residues. The CDR3 DNA follows: TGCAGTGCTAGGGAAGGACAGACCAATAATGAAAAACTGTTTTTT. Protein sequence: CSAREGQTNNEKLFF.

At least ten counts were recorded for this clonotype. The V and J genes are TRBV3-1 and TRBJ2-3; 10 bases match TRBD2. Looked up from germline, CDR1 is LGHDT and CDR2 is YNNKEL (reference sequence). The CDR3 runs 16 residues. The V and J ends lost 2 bases and 2 bases, in that order; junction bases with no gene match: 4. The CDR3 nucleotides read TGTGCCAGCAGCCAACTAGCGGGAGCTTTCACAGATACGCAGTATTTT. Amino acids: CASSQLAGAFTDTQYF.

The chain employs TRBV11-2 and TRBJ1-3; 7 bases align to TRBD1. Trimming cost V 3 bases and J 1 base; bases outside gene matches: 6. The germline CDR1 and CDR2 sequences are SGHAT and FQNNGV. The CDR3 length is 16 residues. The CDR3 sequence is CASSFPPTGSGNTIYF. The DNA for the CDR3 is TGTGCCAGCAGCTTCCCCCCGACAGGGTCTGGAAACACCATATATTTT.